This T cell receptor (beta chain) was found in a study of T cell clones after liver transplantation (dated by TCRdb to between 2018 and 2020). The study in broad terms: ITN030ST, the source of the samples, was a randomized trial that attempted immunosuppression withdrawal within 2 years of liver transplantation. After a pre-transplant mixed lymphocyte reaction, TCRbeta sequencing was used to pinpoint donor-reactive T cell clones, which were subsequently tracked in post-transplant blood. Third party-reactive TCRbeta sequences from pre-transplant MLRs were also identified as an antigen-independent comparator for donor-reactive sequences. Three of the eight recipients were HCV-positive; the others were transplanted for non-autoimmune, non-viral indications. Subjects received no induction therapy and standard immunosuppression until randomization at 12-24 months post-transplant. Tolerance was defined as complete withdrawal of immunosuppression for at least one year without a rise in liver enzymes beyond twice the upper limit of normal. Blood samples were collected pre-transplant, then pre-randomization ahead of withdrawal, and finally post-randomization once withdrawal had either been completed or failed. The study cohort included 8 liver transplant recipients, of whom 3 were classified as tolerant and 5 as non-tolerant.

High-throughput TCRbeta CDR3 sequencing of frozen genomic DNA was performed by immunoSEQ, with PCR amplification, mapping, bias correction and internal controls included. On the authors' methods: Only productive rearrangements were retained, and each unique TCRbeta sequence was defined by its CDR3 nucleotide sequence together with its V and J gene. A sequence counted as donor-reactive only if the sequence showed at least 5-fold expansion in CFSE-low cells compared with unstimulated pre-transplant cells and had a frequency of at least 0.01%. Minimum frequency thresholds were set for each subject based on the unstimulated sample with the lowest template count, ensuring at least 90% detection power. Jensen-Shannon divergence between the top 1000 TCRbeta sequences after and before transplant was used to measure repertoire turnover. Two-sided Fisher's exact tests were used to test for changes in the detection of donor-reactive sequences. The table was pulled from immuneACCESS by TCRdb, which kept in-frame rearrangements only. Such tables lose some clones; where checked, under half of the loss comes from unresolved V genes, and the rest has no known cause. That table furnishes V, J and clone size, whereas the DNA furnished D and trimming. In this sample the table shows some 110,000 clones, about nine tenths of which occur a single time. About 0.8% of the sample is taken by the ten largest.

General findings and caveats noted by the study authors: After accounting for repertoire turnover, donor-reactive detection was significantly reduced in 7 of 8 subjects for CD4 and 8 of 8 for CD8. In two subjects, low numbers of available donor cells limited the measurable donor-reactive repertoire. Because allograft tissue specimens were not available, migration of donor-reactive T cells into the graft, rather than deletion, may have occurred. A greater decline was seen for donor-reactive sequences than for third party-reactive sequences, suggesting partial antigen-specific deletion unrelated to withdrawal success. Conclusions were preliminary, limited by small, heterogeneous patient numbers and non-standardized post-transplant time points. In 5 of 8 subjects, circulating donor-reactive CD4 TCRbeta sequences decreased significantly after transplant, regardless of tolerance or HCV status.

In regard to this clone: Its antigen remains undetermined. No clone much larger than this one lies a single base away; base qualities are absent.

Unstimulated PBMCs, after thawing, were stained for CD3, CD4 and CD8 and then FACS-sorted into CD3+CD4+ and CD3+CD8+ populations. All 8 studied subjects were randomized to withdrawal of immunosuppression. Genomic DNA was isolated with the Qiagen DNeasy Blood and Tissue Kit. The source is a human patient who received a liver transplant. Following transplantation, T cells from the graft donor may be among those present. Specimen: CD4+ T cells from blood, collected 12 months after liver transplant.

The CDR3 protein is CASSHAEGSSYEQYF. At the DNA level, the sequence is TGCGCCAGCAGCCACGCTGAGGGGAGCTCCTACGAGCAGTACTTC. The chain couples TRBV4-3 to TRBJ2-7, with the D gene tentatively TRBD1 or TRBD2, based on 5 matching bases in each. Including cysteine and phenylalanine, the CDR3 has 15 amino acids. Left in the record is the CDR3 DNA by itself, 45 bases read in frame from the first base. Sequences LGHNA (CDR1) and YSLEER (CDR2) are obtained from the germline V gene. The junction carries 12 bases between V and J, which are trimmed by 3 bases and 0 bases respectively.